A single sample gave rise to the 30 T cell receptor beta chains below, sequenced in a study of shared clonotypes between healthy human individuals. Profiled with immunoSEQ multiplex PCR; TCRdb holds only in-frame clones, not every one. The sample has some 2.1 million clones, approximately 94% seen once; the top ten hold 0.9% to 1.3%. In the naive CD8 group, cells lacked CD45RO and were positively selected for CCR7, so terminally differentiated effector memory CD45RA+ cells were left out. What was sequenced was naive CD8+ T cells sorted from blood. Receptor source: a man aged 18 to 35 in good health.

This clone has more than one count but fewer than ten. This sequence joins TRBV12-5 and TRBJ2-2; D is unclear. From germline, CDR1 is LGHNT and CDR2 FRNRAP. This CDR3 is built from 12 residues. Trimming stripped 6 bases from V and 6 bases from J, with 8 bases between. The CDR3, as DNA: TGTGCTAGTGGCCCGTCCCCCGGGGAGCTGTTTTTT. It encodes CASGPSPGELFF.

V and J are TRBV5-4 and TRBJ2-7; tentative D call: TRBD1 (6 bases). Germline-derived CDR1 and CDR2 are SGHNT and YYREEE (reference sequence). CDR3 length: 14 amino acids. Trimming left V 3 bases short and J 2 bases short, with 12 bases between. CDR3 in amino acids: CASSSLTGTYEQYF. The CDR3 nucleotides are TGTGCCAGCAGCTCCCTGACAGGTACCTACGAGCAGTACTTC. Drawing the rest from reference TRBV5-4 and TRBJ2-7, the complete variable domain is ETGVTQSPTHLIKTRGQQVTLRCSSQSGHNTVSWYQQALGQGPQFIFQYYREEENGRGNFPPRFSGLQFPNYSSELNVNALELDDSALYLCASSSLTGTYEQYFGPGTRLTVT.

The chain uses TRBV11-2 and TRBJ2-3, with 15 bases aligning to TRBD2. The germline gives CDR1 SGHAT, CDR2 FQNNGV. CDR3 length: 19 residues. Unmatched junction bases numbered 9, after V lost 3 bases and J lost 2 bases. This CDR3 reads CASSFLGTSGGPFTDTQYF. The CDR3 DNA is TGTGCCAGCAGCTTTCTCGGGACTAGCGGGGGGCCGTTCACAGATACGCAGTATTTT.

The J gene is TRBJ2-7, the V gene TRBV7-9; D is unresolved. This CDR3 region has 16 residues. Trimming stripped 1 base from V and 2 bases from J, with 15 bases between. Germline assignment: CDR1 SEHNR and CDR2 FQNEAQ (reference sequence). The CDR3 is CASSLDMGMLPYEQYF. CDR3 DNA sequence: TGTGCCAGCAGCTTAGACATGGGGATGTTGCCCTACGAGCAGTACTTC. Complete variable domain (other parts from reference TRBV7-9 and TRBJ2-7): DTGVSQNPRHKITKRGQNVTFRCDPISEHNRLYWYRQTLGQGPEFLTYFQNEAQLEKSRLLSDRFSAERPKGSFSTLEIQRTEQGDSAMYLCASSLDMGMLPYEQYFGPGTRLTVT.

The V and J genes are TRBV5-1 and TRBJ2-2, with TRBD2 identical over 8 bases. Germline V gene sequence: CDR1 SGHRS, CDR2 YFSETQ. The CDR3 has 19 residues. J was trimmed by 6 bases and V by 0 bases; bases with no gene match: 16. The CDR3 is CASSLDNLWRGAFAGELFF. DNA for the CDR3: TGCGCCAGCAGCTTGGACAACCTGTGGCGGGGGGCCTTCGCCGGGGAGCTGTTTTTT.

The chain employs TRBV9 and TRBJ2-3; tentatively, D is TRBD2 (5 bases). CDR1 is SGDLS, CDR2 YYNGEE, per germline. V was trimmed by 3 bases and J by 0 bases, leaving 11 bases between them. This CDR3 has 15 residues. The CDR3 DNA reads TGTGCCAGCAGCGGATGGGAGATTAGCACAGATACGCAGTATTTT. Protein: CASSGWEISTDTQYF. Supplemented by reference TRBV9 and TRBJ2-3, the full variable domain reads DSGVTQTPKHLITATGQRVTLRCSPRSGDLSVYWYQQSLDQGLQFLIQYYNGEERAKGNILERFSAQQFPDLHSELNLSSLELGDSALYFCASSGWEISTDTQYFGPGTRLTVL.

This rearrangement joins TRBV28 to TRBJ2-1, with 11 bases matching TRBD2. The germline V gene encodes CDR1 MDHEN and CDR2 SYDVKM. V shed 2 bases, J shed 8 bases, and the junction held 5 bases outside the gene matches. The CDR3 length is 15 residues. The CDR3: CASSLGTSGWDEQFF. Here the CDR3 DNA reads TGTGCCAGCAGTTTAGGGACTAGCGGTTGGGATGAGCAGTTCTTC.

The chain couples TRBV9 to TRBJ2-3; TRBD2 is a possible D gene (5 bases). The V gene's germline CDR1 is SGDLS and CDR2 YYNGEE. V was cut by 0 bases and J by 1 base, with 9 bases left in between. The CDR3 is 15 residues long. CDR3 bases: TGTGCCAGCAGCGTAGTCGAGGAGGGCACAGATACGCAGTATTTT. Translated: CASSVVEEGTDTQYF.

A remark on this clone: Different DNA sequences within this sample yield the same CDR3. V is TRBV9 and J is TRBJ2-7; 9 nucleotides line up with TRBD1. The CDR3 loop spans 14 amino acids. J gave up 2 bases and V 2 bases, and 2 bases lay outside the gene matches. The germline V gene has CDR1 SGDLS and CDR2 YYNGEE. The CDR3 DNA reads TGTGCCAGCAGCGTTGGGACAGGGCCCTACGAGCAGTACTTC. This codes for CASSVGTGPYEQYF.

V gene TRBV4-1 combines with J gene TRBJ2-7, with TRBD2 matching over 8 bases. J gave up 3 bases and V 2 bases, and 15 bases lay outside the gene matches. CDR3 size: 18 residues. Germline CDR1 MGHRA, CDR2 YSYEKL. CDR3 residues: CASSQIVSGTSNFYEQYF. In nucleotides, the CDR3 is TGCGCCAGCAGCCAAATCGTCTCCGGGACTAGTAATTTCTACGAGCAGTACTTC.

J is TRBJ2-7 and V is TRBV5-6; D might be TRBD2 (6 bases). In germline, CDR1 is SGHDT, CDR2 YYEEEE. Trimming left V 3 bases short and J 0 bases short, with 10 bases between. This CDR3 comprises 14 residues. CDR3 in amino acids: CASSWGDDSYEQYF. The CDR3 nucleotides are TGTGCCAGCAGCTGGGGGGATGACTCCTACGAGCAGTACTTC. The full variable domain, in which reference TRBV5-6 and TRBJ2-7 provide the parts outside the CDR3, is DAGVTQSPTHLIKTRGQQVTLRCSPKSGHDTVSWYQQALGQGPQFIFQYYEEEERQRGNFPDRFSGHQFPNYSSELNVNALLLGDSALYLCASSWGDDSYEQYFGPGTRLTVT.

J is TRBJ2-7 and V is TRBV27; unclear D gene. This CDR3 has 12 amino acids. The germline V and J ends were trimmed by 6 bases and 3 bases, with 9 bases remaining between them. Germline CDR1 is MNHEY and CDR2 is SMNVEV (reference sequence). The CDR3 sequence is CASSGDFYEQYF. The CDR3 nucleotides are TGTGCCAGCAGCGGAGACTTCTACGAGCAGTACTTC.

The V and J genes are TRBV6-6 and TRBJ2-3; 7 bases fit TRBD2. Germline V gene lookup returns CDR1 MNHNY and CDR2 SVGAGI (reference sequence). The CDR3 length is 15 residues. After removal of 5 bases from V and 1 base from J, the junction contained 6 bases not matched to a gene. CDR3 sequence: CASSPFAGGTDTQYF. Written as DNA, the CDR3 is TGTGCCAGCAGTCCTTTCGCGGGGGGCACAGATACGCAGTATTTT.

The chain recombines TRBV19 with TRBJ2-7, with 9 bases that match TRBD2. The CDR3 is 15 amino acids. The V segment lost 2 bases and the J segment 5 bases; nucleotides outside the gene matches: 7. Germline lookup yields CDR1 LNHDA and CDR2 SQIVND (reference sequence). As DNA, the CDR3 is TGTGCCAGTAGTATAAATAGCGGGAGTAAGGACGAGCAGTACTTC. The encoded protein is CASSINSGSKDEQYF.

The gene calls are TRBV15 and TRBJ2-3; D call uncertain. This CDR3 is 13 amino acids long. The germline CDR1 and CDR2 sequences are LNHNV and YYDKDF (reference sequence). V gave up 8 bases and J gave up 4 bases, with 13 bases separating them. For the CDR3, the DNA is TGTGCCACCTCAACAGCCCGGTCAGATACGCAGTATTTT. Translating it yields CATSTARSDTQYF.

This chain links TRBV5-1 with TRBJ2-1; a weak D match, TRBD2 (6 bases). The length of the CDR3 is 14 residues. Germline CDR1 reads SGHRS; CDR2 reads YFSETQ. V was pared by 1 base and J by 6 bases, with 11 bases between. The CDR3 spells CASSLTLASNEQFF. The CDR3, as DNA: TGCGCCAGCAGCTTGACACTAGCCAGCAATGAGCAGTTCTTC.

To note about this clone: Different DNA sequences within this sample yield the same CDR3. The rearrangement links TRBV6-5 to TRBJ2-7; D ambiguous. V lost 0 bases, J lost 1 base, and 4 bases lay in between. Germline CDR1 is MNHEY and CDR2 is SVGAGI. CDR3 size: 13 residues. CDR3: CASSYSESYEQYF. The DNA for the CDR3 is TGTGCCAGCAGTTACTCAGAATCCTACGAGCAGTACTTC.

The rearrangement joins TRBV27 to TRBJ2-2; the D call may be TRBD1 or TRBD2 (5 bases each). Deletions cut 5 bases from V and 8 bases from J, with 21 bases between. Per the germline V gene, CDR1 is MNHEY and CDR2 is SMNVEV (reference sequence). The CDR3 is 16 amino acids. Here the CDR3 DNA reads TGTGCCAGCAGTCTCCTTTTTGGGGACGGATCGGGGGAGCTGTTTTTT. It is translated as CASSLLFGDGSGELFF.

The CDR3 nucleotides read TGTGCCAGCAGTCGAGCGGAACAATACAATGAGCAGTTCTTC. This translates into CASSRAEQYNEQFF. The chain carries TRBV6-5 and TRBJ2-1; TRBD2 might be the D (5 bases). The V gene lost 5 bases and the J gene lost 4 bases, with 12 bases spanning the gap. Germline-derived CDR1 and CDR2 are MNHEY and SVGAGI. The CDR3 spans 14 residues.

The genes are TRBV6-5 and TRBJ2-5, with 10 bases that match TRBD1. The CDR3 has 15 amino acids. In germline, CDR1 is MNHEY, CDR2 SVGAGI. With V trimmed by 5 bases and J by 5 bases, 8 bases remained unmatched. For the CDR3, the DNA is TGTGCCAGCAGTCCGGGACAGGGGACTCGGGAGACCCAGTACTTC. Translating it yields CASSPGQGTRETQYF.

This chain uses TRBV19 with TRBJ1-2; the D gene is possibly TRBD1 (6 bases). Germline assignment: CDR1 LNHDA and CDR2 SQIVND (reference sequence). V lost 3 bases and J 7 bases, leaving 9 bases between the germline ends. The CDR3 runs to 12 residues. The CDR3 DNA sequence: TGTGCCAGTAGTATCGGACAGTTTGGCTACACCTTC. The encoded protein is CASSIGQFGYTF. Together with reference TRBV19 and TRBJ1-2, the CDR3 gives the full variable domain: DGGITQSPKYLFRKEGQNVTLSCEQNLNHDAMYWYRQDPGQGLRLIYYSQIVNDFQKGDIAEGYSVSREKKESFPLTVTSAQKNPTAFYLCASSIGQFGYTFGSGTRLTVV.

The chain couples TRBV10-2 to TRBJ2-1; 10 nucleotides align to TRBD2. Germline lookup yields CDR1 WSHSY and CDR2 SAAADI. V gave up 6 bases and J gave up 2 bases; unmatched junction bases: 16. The CDR3 is 19 amino acids. The CDR3 DNA follows: TGCGCCAGCAGGAACTGGGCTAGCGGGAGTCGGGGAGCCTACAATGAGCAGTTCTTC. Amino acids: CASRNWASGSRGAYNEQFF.

The V and J genes are TRBV7-9 and TRBJ1-2, with 7 bases aligning to TRBD1. Germline V gives CDR1 SEHNR, CDR2 FQNEAQ (reference sequence). The CDR3 is made up of 17 amino acids. V gave up 4 bases and J gave up 1 base; unmatched junction bases: 12. DNA of the CDR3: TGTGCCAGCAGCTCCCCCCCCGGGACAGATTATAACTATGGCTACACCTTC. It translates to CASSSPPGTDYNYGYTF. Variable domain in full (rest from reference TRBV7-9 and TRBJ1-2): DTGVSQNPRHKITKRGQNVTFRCDPISEHNRLYWYRQTLGQGPEFLTYFQNEAQLEKSRLLSDRFSAERPKGSFSTLEIQRTEQGDSAMYLCASSSPPGTDYNYGYTFGSGTRLTVV.

The chain employs TRBV7-9 and TRBJ1-2, with no clear D. V lost 2 bases to trimming and J lost 3 bases, with 4 bases between them. CDR1 is SEHNR, CDR2 FQNEAQ, per germline (reference sequence). This CDR3 spans 12 amino acids. The CDR3 is CASSLLDYGYTF. CDR3 DNA: TGTGCCAGCAGCTTATTGGACTATGGCTACACCTTC.

V gene TRBV9 combines with J gene TRBJ2-7; D is perhaps TRBD1 or TRBD2 (5 bases each). Trimming removed 4 bases at V and 6 bases at J, with 20 bases between. Germline V CDR1 and CDR2: SGDLS, YYNGEE. This CDR3 is 15 amino acids long. As DNA, the CDR3 is TGTGCCAGCAGCAACGACGTACTCGGGGCGAGCGAGCAGTACTTC. It yields the protein CASSNDVLGASEQYF.

The chain links TRBV5-4 to TRBJ2-1; D may be TRBD2 (6 bases). V lost 0 bases, J lost 2 bases, and 9 bases lay in between. In germline, CDR1 is SGHNT, CDR2 YYREEE (reference sequence). The CDR3 loop spans 15 amino acids. CDR3: CASSLEAGTYNEQFF. The CDR3 coding sequence is TGTGCCAGCAGCTTGGAGGCGGGGACCTACAATGAGCAGTTCTTC.

The chain combines TRBV11-3 with TRBJ2-2; D is uncertain. The CDR3 is 13 amino acids. Trimming stripped 3 bases from V and 4 bases from J, with 6 bases between. Per the germline V gene, CDR1 is SGHNT and CDR2 is YENEEA. The CDR3 loop is CASSFDFTGELFF. The CDR3 coding sequence is TGTGCCAGCAGCTTCGACTTCACCGGGGAGCTGTTTTTT.

This chain links TRBV27 with TRBJ1-2, with 7 bases fitting TRBD1. In germline, CDR1 is MNHEY, CDR2 SMNVEV (reference sequence). The CDR3 sequence is 15 residues long. After removal of 0 bases from V and 4 bases from J, the junction contained 5 bases not matched to a gene. The CDR3 region has the DNA TGTGCCAGCAGTTTATCCCAGGGGGGGGCCTATGGCTACACCTTC. This codes for CASSLSQGGAYGYTF.

This chain connects TRBV28 to TRBJ2-1; 10 bases align to TRBD2. The trim removed 6 bases at V and 4 bases at J, leaving 9 bases unmatched. The germline gives CDR1 MDHEN, CDR2 SYDVKM. The CDR3 has 16 amino acids. CDR3 in amino acids: CASRESGLASYNEQFF. The CDR3 bases are TGTGCCAGCAGGGAATCGGGACTAGCGTCGTACAATGAGCAGTTCTTC.

This sequence joins TRBV7-9 and TRBJ1-3; 10 positions agree with TRBD1. This CDR3 region has 17 residues. Germline loops: CDR1 SEHNR, CDR2 FQNEAQ (reference sequence). After removal of 0 bases from V and 5 bases from J, the junction contained 7 bases not matched to a gene. The CDR3 protein is CASSLAVGTGDRNTIYF. CDR3 bases: TGTGCCAGCAGCTTAGCCGTCGGGACAGGGGACAGAAACACCATATATTTT.